The 17 T cell receptor beta chains below come from one sample, sequenced in a study of blood T cell repertoires in COVID-19. The data were produced by immunoSEQ multiplex PCR, yet TCRdb's version contains in-frame clones alone and is incomplete. The repertoire has 150,000 to 160,000 clones, approximately 83% of them found once; the top ten carry about 12%. Sequencing was done on a sample of peripheral blood. These receptors were obtained from a woman aged 55-69 years with COVID-19, enrolled during active disease.

Only one count was recorded for this clone. The CDR3 DNA follows: TGTGCCTCGCGGCGGGGCGAGTGGGATCAGCCCCAGCATTTT. Translating it yields CASRRGEWDQPQHF. The V and J genes are TRBV6-5 and TRBJ1-5; D perhaps matches TRBD1 (5 bases). The V and J ends lost 11 bases and 5 bases respectively, with 19 bases between them. This CDR3 region has 14 residues. Germline V CDR1 and CDR2: MNHEY, SVGAGI.

The rearrangement links TRBV3-1 (or the pseudogene TRBV3-2) to TRBJ1-2, with 8 nucleotides matching TRBD1. This CDR3 has 16 amino acids. Trimming at V came to 1 base and at J to 8 bases, leaving 12 bases not matched to a gene. CDR1 is LGHDT, CDR2 YNNKEL, per germline (reference sequence). The CDR3 bases are TGTGCCAGCAGCCAAGCAGGACAGGGCCTTCAAGGGGGCTACACCTTC. Translated: CASSQAGQGLQGGYTF.

The chain couples TRBV10-2 to TRBJ1-1; D is perhaps TRBD1 (5 bases). Germline V gene sequence: CDR1 WSHSY, CDR2 SAAADI. The CDR3 consists of 13 residues. V lost 6 bases and J 4 bases, leaving 12 bases between the germline ends. CDR3: CASSEGRGTEAFF. The CDR3 coding sequence is TGCGCCAGCAGCGAAGGAAGGGGCACTGAAGCTTTCTTT.

The chain is built from TRBV7-3 and TRBJ2-2; 7 bases align to TRBD1. The trim removed 2 bases at V and 4 bases at J, leaving 7 bases unmatched. This CDR3 comprises 16 residues. Germline CDR1 is SGHTA and CDR2 is FQGTGA. The DNA for the CDR3 is TGTGCCAGCAGCTTAGTGACCCCAGGGGGCACCGGGGAGCTGTTTTTT. This codes for CASSLVTPGGTGELFF.

This rearrangement joins TRBV5-1 to TRBJ2-1; 12 bases are shared with TRBD2. The CDR3 length is 15 residues. Per the germline V gene, CDR1 is SGHRS and CDR2 is YFSETQ. Losses at the gene ends were 4 bases for V and 9 bases for J; bases not matched to a gene: 8. The CDR3 DNA reads as TGCGCCAGCAGCAGACTAGCGGGAGAAGGTGGTGAGCAGTTCTTC. It specifies CASSRLAGEGGEQFF.

The chain uses TRBV19 and TRBJ1-1, with 7 bases aligning to TRBD1. Germline CDR1 is LNHDA and CDR2 is SQIVND (reference sequence). This CDR3 is 16 amino acids long. Germline trimming cut 3 bases from V and 4 bases from J; bases unmatched to any gene: 11. As DNA, the CDR3 is TGTGCCAGTAGTATTCTGACAGGGCGCGGAAGCACTGAAGCTTTCTTT. Translated: CASSILTGRGSTEAFF.

J is TRBJ2-1 and V is TRBV11-2, with a weak D call TRBD2 (6 bases). Trimming stripped 1 base from V and 6 bases from J, with 22 bases between. Germline-derived CDR1 and CDR2 are SGHAT and FQNNGV. This CDR3 has 18 amino acids. CDR3 sequence: CASSLGRDWGGGGNEQFF. Here the CDR3 DNA reads TGTGCCAGCAGCTTAGGGCGGGACTGGGGTGGGGGTGGCAATGAGCAGTTCTTC.

The chain couples TRBV6-5 to TRBJ1-4; D gene ambiguous. Trimming left V 4 bases short and J 3 bases short, with 12 bases between. The length of the CDR3 is 15 residues. Looked up from germline, CDR1 is MNHEY and CDR2 is SVGAGI. As DNA, the CDR3 is TGTGCCAGCAGTTTGTCGGGGATGGCTAATGAAAAACTGTTTTTT. Protein product: CASSLSGMANEKLFF.

This clone has a single count. Here the CDR3 DNA reads TGTGCCATCAGTGAAAGGGGTGGGAACTATGGCTACACCTTC. It specifies CAISERGGNYGYTF. The chain recombines TRBV10-3 with TRBJ1-2, with D possibly matching TRBD1 (5 bases). The CDR3 has 14 amino acids. The germline CDR1 and CDR2 sequences are ENHRY and SYGVKD. Deletions cut 3 bases from V and 2 bases from J, with 10 bases between.

This clone appeared once. This CDR3 is CATSRTGTGFGYTF. In DNA form, the CDR3 reads TGTGCCACCAGCAGAACCGGGACAGGGTTTGGCTACACCTTC. The chain combines TRBV15 with TRBJ1-2, with 9 positions matching TRBD1. The CDR3 spans 14 residues. Germline CDR1 reads LNHNV; CDR2 reads YYDKDF (reference sequence). V gave up 2 bases and J gave up 7 bases; unmatched junction bases: 5.

In DNA form, the CDR3 reads TGTGCCAGCAAGGTTAGCGGGGCCTACGAGCAGTACTTC. It yields the protein CASKVSGAYEQYF. The chain links TRBV6-5 to TRBJ2-7; 8 bases are a match to TRBD2. From germline, CDR1 is MNHEY and CDR2 SVGAGI. The V and J ends lost 7 bases and 2 bases, in that order; junction bases with no gene match: 4. CDR3 size: 13 residues.

J is TRBJ1-6 and V is TRBV2; weak D call: TRBD1 (5 bases). The germline CDR1 and CDR2 sequences are SNHLY and FYNNEI. This CDR3 has 13 amino acids. Trimming pared 6 bases from V and 7 bases from J, leaving 10 bases between. This chain's CDR3 is CASRSGPNSPLHF. CDR3 in DNA: TGTGCCAGCAGATCAGGGCCCAATTCACCCCTCCACTTT.

The chain employs TRBV27 and TRBJ2-2; D might be TRBD2 (5 bases). From germline, CDR1 is MNHEY and CDR2 SMNVEV (reference sequence). Trimming took off 7 bases at V and 5 bases at J, with 17 bases between the two ends. The CDR3 totals 15 residues. The CDR3 protein is CASTWRGLVTGELFF. DNA for the CDR3: TGTGCCAGCACCTGGAGAGGGTTGGTAACCGGGGAGCTGTTTTTT.

The genes are TRBV29-1 and TRBJ1-4, with no clear D. Per the germline V gene, CDR1 is SQVTM and CDR2 is ANQGSEA. The ends were cut back, 0 bases at V and 6 bases at J, with 14 bases in the middle. There are 15 residues in the CDR3. The CDR3 DNA reads as TGCAGCGTTGAAGATCTAAGAACAGCTGATGAAAAACTGTTTTTT. Its protein product is CSVEDLRTADEKLFF.

The V and J genes are TRBV18 and TRBJ2-3; 9 nucleotides align to TRBD2. The germline V gene has CDR1 KGHSH and CDR2 LQKENI. This CDR3 comprises 16 residues. Unmatched junction bases numbered 6, after V lost 0 bases and J lost 5 bases. The CDR3 DNA sequence: TGTGCCAGCTCACCACCGGTAGCGGGAGCTATAGATACGCAGTATTTT. This gives the protein CASSPPVAGAIDTQYF.

This clone has a single count. The rearrangement links TRBV11-3 to TRBJ2-5; 7 positions agree with TRBD2. Germline values: CDR1 SGHNT, CDR2 YENEEA. The CDR3 contains 14 residues. V dropped 1 base and J dropped 1; count of bases not matched to a gene: 0. This chain's CDR3 is CASSLGGSQETQYF. DNA of the CDR3: TGTGCCAGCAGCTTAGGCGGGAGCCAAGAGACCCAGTACTTC.

V is TRBV5-1 and J is TRBJ1-1; D is unresolved. The V gene lost 2 bases and the J gene lost 0 bases, with 8 bases spanning the gap. CDR1 and CDR2 from the germline V gene are SGHRS and YFSETQ. CDR3 length equals 14 residues. For the CDR3, the DNA is TGCGCCAGCAGCTTAGGAGGAGTGAACACTGAAGCTTTCTTT. This encodes CASSLGGVNTEAFF.